These T cell receptor beta chains were read from a single sample in a study of neoadjuvant anti-PD-1 for oral cavity cancer. TCRdb's table, derived via immunoSEQ multiplex PCR, lists solely in-frame clones and lacks some. The table lists about 14,000 clones, 71% of them singletons. The input for sequencing was PBMCs, taken before nivolumab (anti-PD-1) treatment. The receptors stem from a person between 35 and 79 years old with oral cavity squamous cell carcinoma. Both conserved end residues are part of each CDR3. D genes are given only for firm matches. Clone size, where shown, is once, few, many, or a class for clones that have expanded.

d_gene,v_gene,abundance,j_gene,CDR3nt,CDR3aa
TRBD1,TRBV5-4,.,TRBJ1-1,TGTGCCAGCAGCGAAAGGACAGGGATGAACACTGAAGCTTTCTTT,CASSERTGMNTEAFF
.,TRBV5-6,.,TRBJ2-5,TGTGCCAGCAGCTTGGGGCAGATACAAGAGACCCAGTACTTC,CASSLGQIQETQYF
.,TRBV5-4,once,TRBJ2-5,TGTGCCAGCAGCTTGATGGGGACTTTACAAGAGACCCAGTACTTC,CASSLMGTLQETQYF
.,TRBV12-2,once,TRBJ2-7,TGTGCAAGTCGCTTAGGCAGGGGCAGTTACGAGCAGTACTTC,CASRLGRGSYEQYF
.,TRBV5-6,once,TRBJ2-1,TGTGCCAGCAGCTTTTCTCCTTTAGAAGGGGAGTTCTTC,CASSFSPLEGEFF
.,TRBV5-5,.,TRBJ2-7,TGTGCCAGCAGCCGCCGCTTGGGGGGCTCCTACGAGCAGTACTTC,CASSRRLGGSYEQYF
.,TRBV6-1,.,TRBJ2-1,TGTGCCAGCAGTGAAACGGGTGGGAGCGGTTACAATGAGCAGTTCTTC,CASSETGGSGYNEQFF
.,TRBV11-3,.,TRBJ1-1,TGTGCCAGCACCAGAGGATGGGGGGTCAAAGGCACTGAAGCTTTCTTT,CASTRGWGVKGTEAFF
TRBD1,TRBV5-1,.,TRBJ2-4,TGCGCCAGCAGCTTGAGAGGGGGCTTCGGTCAAAACATTCAGTACTTC,CASSLRGGFGQNIQYF
.,TRBV6-1,.,TRBJ1-4,TGTGCCAGCGGTACAGGAAGAGATGAAAAACTGTTTTTT,CASGTGRDEKLFF
.,TRBV20-1,.,TRBJ1-2,TGCAGTGCTAGGGGCGGACATGGCTACACCTTC,CSARGGHGYTF
.,TRBV4-2,once,TRBJ1-1,TGTGCCAGCAGCCAAGGTTGGGAGGGCACTGAAGCTTTCTTT,CASSQGWEGTEAFF
TRBD2,TRBV7-6,few,TRBJ2-5,TGTGCCAGCCATGTACTAGCGGGAGTAAGGGAGACCCAGTACTTC,CASHVLAGVRETQYF
.,TRBV11-2,.,TRBJ2-5,TGTGCCAGCAGCTTCGGTCTAGCGAACCAAGAGACCCAGTACTTC,CASSFGLANQETQYF
.,TRBV29-1,.,TRBJ1-1,TGCAGCGTTGTCCTGCCGCGCGGGGGCGGTGAAGCTTTCTTT,CSVVLPRGGGEAFF
TRBD1,TRBV5-4,.,TRBJ1-1,TGTGCCAGCAGCTTGCGTGGCAGGGGGGACACTGAAGCTTTCTTT,CASSLRGRGDTEAFF
.,TRBV4-1,.,TRBJ1-2,TGCGCCAGCAGCCAAGAGACGACGAGAAGGGGCTACACCTTC,CASSQETTRRGYTF
.,TRBV7-8,.,TRBJ1-6,TGTGCCAGCAGCCCAGGGCGGTGGACAAGCTATTCACCCCTCCACTTT,CASSPGRWTSYSPLHF
.,TRBV10-3,.,TRBJ1-2,TGTGCCATCAGTGGTCAAGTAGGGGACTATGGCTACACCTTC,CAISGQVGDYGYTF
TRBD1,TRBV18,once,TRBJ2-3,TGTGCCAGCTCACTGGACAGGTACACAGATACGCAGTATTTT,CASSLDRYTDTQYF
TRBD2,TRBV5-1,.,TRBJ2-1,TGCGCCAGCAGCTTGGGAGTAATGGCTAGCGGTACCTACAATGAGCAGTTCTTC,CASSLGVMASGTYNEQFF
TRBD1,TRBV30,.,TRBJ1-2,TGTGCCTGGGACAGGGGACGTTCTAACTATGGCTACACCTTC,CAWDRGRSNYGYTF
TRBD1,TRBV6-5,.,TRBJ2-7,TGTGCCAGCACCTCAGGACAGGGCTACGAGCAGTACTTC,CASTSGQGYEQYF
TRBD2,TRBV7-8,.,TRBJ2-7,TGTGCCAGCAGCTTAGCCCCCGCGGGGGGACCCTACGAGCAGTACTTC,CASSLAPAGGPYEQYF
.,TRBV4-1,.,TRBJ1-2,TGCGCCAGCAGCCAAGACGGGGGAGGGCGCGGCTACACCTTC,CASSQDGGGRGYTF
TRBD2,TRBV6-1,.,TRBJ2-1,TGTGCCGCCCGACTAGCGGGAGATAATGAGCAGTTCTTC,CAARLAGDNEQFF
TRBD2,TRBV9,.,TRBJ2-2,TGTGCCAGCAGCGTAGCTGGGCTAGCGGCGGTCACCGGGGAGCTGTTTTTT,CASSVAGLAAVTGELFF
TRBD2,TRBV7-8,once,TRBJ2-2,TGTGCCATTTCTAGCGGGAGGGGTACCGGGGAGCTGTTTTTT,CAISSGRGTGELFF
.,TRBV6-5,.,TRBJ1-2,TGTGCCAGCAGTTACTCCACAGGATCCTACACCTTC,CASSYSTGSYTF
.,TRBV19,.,TRBJ2-2,TGTGCCAGTACTCCGGGACGCTACACCGGGGAGCTGTTTTTT,CASTPGRYTGELFF
TRBD1,TRBV29-1,.,TRBJ2-7,TGCAGCGTTGAATCCTCGGACAGGTACGAGCAGTACTTC,CSVESSDRYEQYF
TRBD2,TRBV11-2,.,TRBJ2-7,TGTGCCAGCAGCGAATCTAGCGGGTTCTCCTACGAGCAGTACTTC,CASSESSGFSYEQYF
TRBD1,TRBV28,few,TRBJ1-2,TGTGCCAGCAGTACCCAGACAGGGTTCTATGGCTACACCTTC,CASSTQTGFYGYTF
.,TRBV5-6,once,TRBJ1-1,TGTGCCAGCAGCTTGGCGGGGAGCTTTGCCACTGAAGCTTTCTTT,CASSLAGSFATEAFF
TRBD1,TRBV28,.,TRBJ2-3,TGTGCCAGCAGCTCTCCGGGACAGGTGTTCACAGATACGCAGTATTTT,CASSSPGQVFTDTQYF
.,TRBV10-3,once,TRBJ2-7,TGTGCCATCAGTGAGTCGCTAAAGTGGCGGGATAGCTCCTACGAGCAGTACTTC,CAISESLKWRDSSYEQYF
.,TRBV25-1,.,TRBJ2-7,TGTGCCAGCATGGCGGGCGACTACGAGCAGTACTTC,CASMAGDYEQYF
.,TRBV15,.,TRBJ2-7,TGTGCCACCAGCAGAGAATCAAGTCCAATACTCTACTACGAGCAGTACTTC,CATSRESSPILYYEQYF
.,TRBV29-1,once,TRBJ1-1,TGCAGCGTTCGCCAATCTAGGGGGACAGAAGCTTTCTTT,CSVRQSRGTEAFF